The present entry profiles one T cell receptor beta chain with its context. Original processing methods: Amplification with reference gene primers provided the estimates of nucleated cell counts. Method: immunoSEQ multiplex PCR; TCRdb's copy keeps in-frame clones and lacks some. V and J calls and clone size follow that table, whereas D and trimming were derived from the DNA. The data show about 130,000 clones, 86% seen once. Trimming took off 7 bases at V and 1 base at J, with 13 bases between the two ends. CDR3 length: 14 amino acids. CDR1 and CDR2 (germline): SNHLY, FYNNEI. This record belongs to a study of blood T cell repertoires in COVID-19. Background on the study: Samples representing acute and convalescent COVID-19 were sourced from the United States, Italy and Spain. From T cells, B-cell-depleted T cells, or PBMCs came the material, which was cDNA or gDNA.

Sequenced sample: peripheral blood. The chain uses TRBV2 and TRBJ1-2; TRBD1 is a possible D gene (5 bases). The receptor comes from a woman between 45 and 65 years old who had recovered from COVID-19. CDR3 region: CASTPTGGNYGYTF. The CDR3 nucleotides read TGTGCCAGCACCCCGACCGGGGGTAACTATGGCTACACCTTC.